This entry is about one TCR beta chain. Its binding antigen is unknown. No qualities accompany the bases; no much larger clone lies one base away. These data are taken from a study of long-term antiretroviral therapy in people with HIV (dated by TCRdb to 2022 to 2024). A note on the overall study: The earliest samples were collected roughly a decade before the 2015 WHO recommendation for immediate ART, at a time when ART was usually postponed until CD4 counts fell. A retrospective serial study tested whether changes in peripheral blood TRB repertoire composition and diversity were associated with ART initiation and durable HIV suppression. A total of 192 cryopreserved PBMC samples were contributed to the cohort by 30 adults with confirmed HIV infection, with samples collected serially over a mean of around 6 years (range 1-12). No cross-contamination during QIAcube processing was shown when test extractions of a monoclonal T-cell line were performed alongside a few dozen polyclonal samples. Among the approximately 27 participants with HIV, fewer than twelve were female.

Broader findings and caveats from the paper: Owing to limited PBMC availability, only the TCR beta chain was sequenced, without alpha chain pairing. Narrower CDR3 length ranges were observed in HIV repertoires than in controls, and an antigen-experienced repertoire with only a slight naive shift after ART was suggested by the network structure. Because pre-ART samples had limited cell numbers, profiling was done on unsorted PBMC rather than on sorted CD4+ and CD8+ T cells. Starting ART was linked to a significant rise in TRB diversity, yet even with long-term ART the diversity remained significantly lower than in transplant donor controls. At every time point, the repertoire was dominated by expanded TRB clones first identified before ART initiation, although this dominance fluctuated and, in many PLHIV, declined after ART. Samples dated from the mid-2000s to the late 2010s, and the ART regimens used may be less effective than current ones. Inferences about post-ART repertoire changes are limited because no data were available on ART adherence, viral resistance or therapy changes.

Cut back by 0 bases and 2 bases, the V and J ends lie 9 bases apart. CDR1 is given as SGHRS and CDR2 as YFSETQ, both from the germline V gene. The CDR3 runs 15 amino acids, cysteine and phenylalanine included. CDR3 DNA is the only sequence kept; it has 45 bases, read in frame from the first base. Participants were included only if at least one PBMC sample before ART initiation and at least two post-ART samples were available. All participants with HIV were treated in the United States of America. Before DNA extraction, cryopreserved samples containing roughly 1-10 million PBMC were thawed and washed. At the time of the earliest PBMC sample, participants with HIV were aged between 23 and 54 years. PBMC samples from each participant spanned 1-4 timepoints before ART initiation and 2-8 timepoints after ART initiation, with a median of 7 samples. For every participant, serial HIV viral load, CD4+ T-cell count, ART history and demographic data were obtained. Genomic DNA was extracted from unsorted PBMC with a Qiagen kit on a QIAcube, with processing performed in batches of 12 samples.

Sequencing of the TRB variable region was done with the immunoSEQ hsTCRB v3.0 assay at survey level resolution. The targeted TRB sequencing depth was roughly 40,000-55,000 T-cell genomes per sample. TRB libraries were pooled and sequenced on an Illumina MiSeq using a v3 150-cycle kit. From the authors' description of their analysis: Repertoire analysis ran in R within a reproducible Nextflow workflow covering QC, data transformation and analysis. LymphoSeq2, an R package for exploring AIRR-Seq data, was used to implement the custom analyses. A few samples that yielded fewer than 5000 total TRB sequences were excluded, so that some 190 HIV repertoires were analyzed. Among the approximately 200 retained HIV repertoires, 55 to 65 were collected before ART initiation and approximately 130 were collected after ART initiation. Repertoires were downsampled to 5000 TRB nucleotide sequences, with summary statistics averaged over 100 downsampling iterations. The analysis kept only TRB sequences whose CDR3 regions were at least seven amino acids long. Diversity was assessed using a clonality score derived from Shannon entropy and using the Gini coefficient. In repertoire networks, the top 5000 CDR3 amino acid sequences were linked whenever an edit distance of one separated two sequences. GLIPH2 predicted antigen specificity groups and MHC restriction for TRB CDR3 amino acid sequences. To flag known associations with CMV, EBV, HIV or tissue antigens, CDR3 amino acid sequences were compared against VDJdb and McPAS-TCR. Pre-ART, post-ART and control groups were compared with Wilcoxon signed-rank tests and Holm-Bonferroni correction. Here the immuneACCESS table is served through TCRdb, limited to in-frame sequences with V and J called. Missing clones are a known gap in these copies; in checked studies unresolved V genes cover under half, and the rest lacks a known reason. The V and J calls and clone size were taken over from that table, and D and trimming were inferred from the DNA. The sample table contains some 28,000 clones; only one count was recorded for 85% to 90% of them. The ten largest clones represent around 4.4% of the sample.

This specimen consisted of unsorted PBMCs, obtained 0.5 years after starting antiretroviral therapy. The rearrangement joined TRBV5-1 to TRBJ1-5, with the D gene call left open. The sequence was obtained from a young woman with HIV. In nucleotides, the sequence is TGCGCCAGCAGCTTGGGGGAAATGGGCAATCAGCCCCAGCATTTT. It is translated as CASSLGEMGNQPQHF.